This TCR beta chain was sequenced in a study of cytotoxic CD8 clonotypes in ibrutinib-treated CLL. CDR3 length: 16 amino acids. Deletions cut 5 bases from V and 2 bases from J, with 16 bases between. The germline gives CDR1 SGHVS, CDR2 FNYEAQ. Some clones are missing from TCRdb's copy, which holds only in-frame ones; the method was immunoSEQ multiplex PCR. Among 200,000 to 250,000 clones listed, about three quarters were seen once. Overall study findings and caveats: Public clonotypes, found uncommonly, either contracted or stayed stable on treatment.

Remarks on this clone: The target antigen is unknown.

J is TRBJ1-5 and V is TRBV7-6; D possibly corresponds to TRBD1 (6 bases). This TCR was recovered from a human donor with chronic lymphocytic leukemia. The sequences come from PBMCs, collected after 12 months of ibrutinib treatment. CDR3 DNA: TGTGCCAGCAGCCCGGGGGGTAGGACAGGCAATCAGCCCCAGCATTTT. Residues: CASSPGGRTGNQPQHF.